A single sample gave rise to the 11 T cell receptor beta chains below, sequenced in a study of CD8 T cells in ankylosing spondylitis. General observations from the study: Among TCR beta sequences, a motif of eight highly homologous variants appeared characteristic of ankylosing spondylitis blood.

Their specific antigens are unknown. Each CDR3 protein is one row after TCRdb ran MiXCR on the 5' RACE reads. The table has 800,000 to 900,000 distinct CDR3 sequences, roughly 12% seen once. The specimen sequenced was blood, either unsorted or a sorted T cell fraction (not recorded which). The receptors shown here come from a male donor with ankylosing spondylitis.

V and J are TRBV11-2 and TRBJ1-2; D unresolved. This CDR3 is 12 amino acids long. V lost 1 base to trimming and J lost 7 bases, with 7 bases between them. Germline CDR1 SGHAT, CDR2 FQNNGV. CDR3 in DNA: TGTGCCAGCAGCTTAGGGTGGGGTGGCTACACCTTC. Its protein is CASSLGWGGYTF.

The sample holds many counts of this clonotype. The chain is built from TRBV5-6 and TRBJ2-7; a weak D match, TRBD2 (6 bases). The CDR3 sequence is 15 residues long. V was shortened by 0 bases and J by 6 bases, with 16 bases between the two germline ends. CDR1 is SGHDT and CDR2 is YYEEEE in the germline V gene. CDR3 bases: TGTGCCAGCAGCTTGGTGTCCTCCTGGAGGGTCGAGCAGTACTTC. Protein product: CASSLVSSWRVEQYF.

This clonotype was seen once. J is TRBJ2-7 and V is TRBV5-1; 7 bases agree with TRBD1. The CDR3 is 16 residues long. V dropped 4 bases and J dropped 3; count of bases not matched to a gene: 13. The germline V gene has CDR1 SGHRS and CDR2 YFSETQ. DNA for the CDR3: TGCGCCAGCAGCCCACGTTTTGACTGGACAGGCTACGAGCAGTACTTC. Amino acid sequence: CASSPRFDWTGYEQYF. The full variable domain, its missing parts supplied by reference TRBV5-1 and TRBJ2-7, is KAGVTQTPRYLIKTRGQQVTLSCSPISGHRSVSWYQQTPGQGLQFLFEYFSETQRNKGNFPGRFSGRQFSNSRSEMNVSTLELGDSALYLCASSPRFDWTGYEQYFGPGTRLTVT.

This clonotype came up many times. CDR3 amino acids: CASSSGTGRNQPQHF. The CDR3 nucleotides read TGCGCCAGCAGCTCGGGGACAGGGCGCAATCAGCCCCAGCATTTT. The chain recombines TRBV5-1 with TRBJ1-5; 9 positions agree with TRBD1. The germline V gene encodes CDR1 SGHRS and CDR2 YFSETQ. V was pared by 3 bases and J by 2 bases, with 3 bases of the junction left unmatched. The CDR3 sequence is 15 residues long.

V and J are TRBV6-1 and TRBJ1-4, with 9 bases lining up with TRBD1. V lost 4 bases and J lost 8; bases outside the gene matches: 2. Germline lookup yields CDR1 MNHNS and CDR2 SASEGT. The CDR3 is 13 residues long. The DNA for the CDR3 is TGTGCCAGCAGTGGACAGGGGGTCGAAAAACTGTTTTTT. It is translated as CASSGQGVEKLFF.

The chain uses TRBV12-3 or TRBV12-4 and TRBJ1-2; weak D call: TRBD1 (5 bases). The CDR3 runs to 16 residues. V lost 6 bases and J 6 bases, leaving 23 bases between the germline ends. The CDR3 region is CASRIGAVGLTHGYTF. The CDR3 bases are TGTGCCAGCAGGATAGGGGCCGTGGGATTAACTCATGGCTACACCTTC.

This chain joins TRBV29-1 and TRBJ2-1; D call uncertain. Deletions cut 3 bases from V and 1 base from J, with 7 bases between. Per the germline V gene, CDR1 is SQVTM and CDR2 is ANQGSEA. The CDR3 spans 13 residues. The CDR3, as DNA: TGCAGCGTTGATATTAGTTCCTACAATGAGCAGTTCTTC. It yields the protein CSVDISSYNEQFF.

The CDR3 DNA sequence: TGTGCCAGCAGCTTAGCCATTATCTCTGGAAACACCATATATTTT. This sequence encodes CASSLAIISGNTIYF. This chain uses TRBV7-2 with TRBJ1-3; D is ambiguous. This CDR3 region has 15 residues. Germline values: CDR1 SGHTA, CDR2 FQGNSA. Trimming cost V 0 bases and J 0 bases, with 6 bases left between them.

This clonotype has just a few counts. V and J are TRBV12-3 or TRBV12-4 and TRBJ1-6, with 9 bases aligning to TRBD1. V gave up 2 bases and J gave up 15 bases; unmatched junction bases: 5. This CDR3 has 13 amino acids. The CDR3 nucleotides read TGTGCCAGCAGTTTACGGGACAGGGCAGTCCTCCACTTT. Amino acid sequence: CASSLRDRAVLHF.

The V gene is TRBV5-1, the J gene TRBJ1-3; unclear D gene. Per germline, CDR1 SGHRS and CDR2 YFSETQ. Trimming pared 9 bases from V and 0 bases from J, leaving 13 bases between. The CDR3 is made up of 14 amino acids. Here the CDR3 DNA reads TGCGCCAACTTACTCAGGTTCTCTGGAAACACCATATATTTT. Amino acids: CANLLRFSGNTIYF. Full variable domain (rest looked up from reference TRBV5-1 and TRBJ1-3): KAGVTQTPRYLIKTRGQQVTLSCSPISGHRSVSWYQQTPGQGLQFLFEYFSETQRNKGNFPGRFSGRQFSNSRSEMNVSTLELGDSALYLCANLLRFSGNTIYFGEGSWLTVV.

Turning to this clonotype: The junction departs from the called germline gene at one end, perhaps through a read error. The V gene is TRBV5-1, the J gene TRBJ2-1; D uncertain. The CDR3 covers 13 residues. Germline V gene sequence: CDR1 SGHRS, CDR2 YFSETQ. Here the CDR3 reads CANSYPPLNEQFF. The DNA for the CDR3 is TGCGCCAACAGCTACCCCCCCCTCAATGAGCAGTTCTTC.